This T cell receptor (beta chain) was recovered during a study of identical twins (dated by TCRdb to between 2015 and 2016). With respect to the entire study: To test whether fetal clonotypes persist, the study used deep sequencing on TCR alpha and beta repertoires from monozygotic twins, unrelated adults of various ages, and cord blood. To rule out contamination, the twin experiments were replicated at different times with different library preparation protocols. The paper's findings and limits, for the study overall: Because the same donors could not be followed over many years, the conclusions relied on cross-sectional statistical analysis. In monozygotic twins, out-of-frame TCR alpha sharing was systematically underestimated by recombination models, although the models agreed with sharing between unrelated individuals. Zero-insertion analyses could be partly confounded by invariant T cells such as MAIT and iNKT, although diverse VJ usage argued against such confounding for most clonotypes. Compared with coincidental sharing between unrelated individuals, out-of-frame TCR alpha sequences shared between twins had an excess of sequences with low generation probability. Excess twin sharing in beta out-of-frame sequences was weaker because fewer shared sequences lowered the signal-to-noise ratio. Fewer insertions were carried by abundant cord blood beta clonotypes; a weaker similar trend was observed in young adult naive repertoires, while no such trend was observed in memory repertoires.

Library prep was done by 5' RACE. Sequencing instrument: Illumina HiSeq 2000. A universal primer binding site was introduced by template switching, and a unique molecular identifier was present in the final cDNA, enabling accurate counting of TCR cDNA molecules. First-strand cDNA for TCR alpha and beta chains was synthesized from specific primers in the conserved constant-segment region. To control for contamination, every cDNA library was double barcoded, receiving both a SMART-Mk sample barcode and Illumina barcodes. Two successive PCR steps introduced TruSeq adapter sequences along with Illumina sample barcodes. The TCR alpha and beta cDNA libraries were sequenced on the Illumina HiSeq platform using custom primers. From the authors' description of their analysis: Raw reads were processed with MiGEC to extract unique molecular identifiers, and MiXCR was used to determine CDR3 positions. For each individual, recombination models were inferred using an EM algorithm with the repgenHMM and IGoR tools. Shared clonotype analysis was performed with the tcR package in R, normalizing sharing by the product of cloneset sizes. To study raw recombination free of thymic and clonal selection effects, out-of-frame nonproductive sequences were analyzed. TCRdb reprocessed the public reads (quality trimming at Q25 with fastp, clone calling with MiXCR) and kept in-frame beta chains. Rows merge per CDR3 protein into single entries with the most common DNA and genes. The V and J calls were not made by the authors but by TCRdb's processing. A total of approximately 220,000 distinct CDR3 sequences appear in this sample, around 6.9% of them only once. The ten top clones hold roughly 2% of the sample.

Every donor was a healthy Caucasian. Three pairs of female monozygotic twins, all aged about 18 to 29 years, made up the twin cohort. Using Miltenyi CD45RO+ enrichment and human naive T-cell isolation kits, memory (CD45RO+) and naive T cells were isolated from PBMC. The table lists this clonotype with a few counts. The target of this receptor is not known. The sample holds no much larger clone one base away, and base qualities are not on file. These data are also associated with another study on yellow fever vaccine responses in identical twins. As that second paper reports: According to the authors, in identical twins the way T cells responded to vaccination appeared partly convergent and partly personalized. In the study, vaccine-responding T cell clones were precisely tracked in identical twins.

The sample was memory (CD45RO+) T cells sorted from blood. Sample cell subset or site, as interpreted from the label and publication: CD45RO+ enriched T cells. This TCR was recovered from a woman under 30 in good health.

The base sequence is TGCGCCAGCAGCTTTTGGCTGCAAGAGACCCAGTACTTC. This sequence encodes CASSFWLQETQYF. The sequence links TRBV5-1 to TRBJ2-5, with no D gene named confidently. Via the germline V gene, CDR1 is SGHRS and CDR2 YFSETQ. Counted from cysteine to phenylalanine, this CDR3 has 13 amino acids. The retained sequence is limited to the CDR3, 39 bases, with the frame set at the first base. V is reduced by 2 bases and J by 2 bases, leaving a spacing of 7 bases between them.